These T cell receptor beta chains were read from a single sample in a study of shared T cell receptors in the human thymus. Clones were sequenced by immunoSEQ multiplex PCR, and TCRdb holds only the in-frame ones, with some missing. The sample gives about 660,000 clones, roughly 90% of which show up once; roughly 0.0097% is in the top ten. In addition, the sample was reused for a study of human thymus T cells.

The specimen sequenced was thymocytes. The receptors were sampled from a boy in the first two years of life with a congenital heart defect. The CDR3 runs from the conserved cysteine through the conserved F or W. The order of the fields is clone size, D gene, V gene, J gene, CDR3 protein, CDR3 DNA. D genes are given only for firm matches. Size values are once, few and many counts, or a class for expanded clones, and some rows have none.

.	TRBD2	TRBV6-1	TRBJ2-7	CASSEHGGGTYEQYF	TGTGCCAGCAGTGAACACGGGGGAGGGACCTACGAGCAGTACTTC
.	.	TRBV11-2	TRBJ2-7	CAGRASSSYEQYF	TGTGCCGGGCGGGCTAGCTCCTCCTACGAGCAGTACTTC
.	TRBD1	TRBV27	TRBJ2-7	CASSLGQDHSYEQYF	TGTGCCAGCAGCCTGGGACAGGACCACTCCTACGAGCAGTACTTC
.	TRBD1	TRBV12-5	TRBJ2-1	CASGSGRRGIEQFF	TGTGCTAGTGGCTCTGGTCGCAGGGGGATTGAGCAGTTCTTC
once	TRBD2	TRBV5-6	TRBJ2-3	CASTLLAGGVDTQYF	TGTGCCAGCACCCTACTAGCGGGAGGCGTGGATACGCAGTATTTT
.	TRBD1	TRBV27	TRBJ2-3	CASSSGTGGADTQYF	TGTGCCAGCAGTTCCGGGACAGGAGGGGCAGATACGCAGTATTTT
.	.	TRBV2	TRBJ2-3	CASSEVWVGAPLDTQYF	TGTGCCAGCAGTGAGGTTTGGGTAGGGGCACCTCTGGATACGCAGTATTTT
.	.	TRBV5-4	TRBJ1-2	CASSLDPREGGYTF	TGTGCCAGCAGCTTGGATCCCAGGGAGGGTGGCTACACCTTC
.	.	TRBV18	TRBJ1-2	CASSPPGARGGYTF	TGTGCCAGCTCACCACCCGGGGCGCGGGGTGGCTACACCTTC
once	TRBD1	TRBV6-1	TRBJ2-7	CASSRDRGAPRSF	TGTGCCAGCAGTCGGGACAGGGGGGCACCACGTTCCTTC
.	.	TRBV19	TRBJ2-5	CASSITGRDEETQYF	TGTGCCAGTAGTATCACAGGCAGGGATGAGGAGACCCAGTACTTC
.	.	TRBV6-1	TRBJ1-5	CASSEKVWAGAHLNQPQHF	TGTGCCAGCAGTGAAAAGGTTTGGGCAGGGGCCCACCTTAATCAGCCCCAGCATTTT
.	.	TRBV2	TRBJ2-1	CASSRGNEQFF	TGTGCCAGCAGTCGGGGAAATGAGCAGTTCTTC
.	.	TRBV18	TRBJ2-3	CASSPGWEMLASTDTQYF	TGTGCCAGCTCACCGGGTTGGGAGATGTTGGCGAGCACAGATACGCAGTATTTT
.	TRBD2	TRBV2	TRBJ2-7	CASSRREGSYEQYF	TGTGCCAGCAGTAGGCGGGAGGGCTCCTACGAGCAGTACTTC
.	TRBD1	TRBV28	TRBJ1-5	CASSPPGQGAPGWSNQPQHF	TGTGCCAGCAGTCCCCCAGGGCAGGGGGCACCGGGGTGGAGCAATCAGCCCCAGCATTTT
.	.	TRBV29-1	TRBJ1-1	CSVEDPVNTEAFF	TGCAGCGTTGAAGACCCGGTGAACACTGAAGCTTTCTTT
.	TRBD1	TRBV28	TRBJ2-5	CASSGQGQETQYF	TGTGCCAGCAGTGGACAGGGGCAGGAGACCCAGTACTTC
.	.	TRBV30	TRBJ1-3	CAWRGGGGTKNTIYF	TGTGCCTGGAGGGGGGGCGGGGGTACAAAAAACACCATATATTTT
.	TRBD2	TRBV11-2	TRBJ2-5	CASRHLVRGGTQYF	TGTGCCAGCAGGCATCTCGTCCGGGGGGGGACCCAGTACTTC
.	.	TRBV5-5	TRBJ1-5	CASSPRGGDQPQHF	TGTGCCAGCAGCCCTCGGGGGGGGGACCAGCCCCAGCATTTT
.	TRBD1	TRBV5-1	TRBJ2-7	CASSPRDRGLTYEQYF	TGCGCCAGCAGCCCCCGGGACAGGGGGCTTACCTACGAGCAGTACTTC
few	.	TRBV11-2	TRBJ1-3	CASSLVPGRGNTIYF	TGTGCCAGCAGCTTAGTACCCGGTCGTGGAAACACCATATATTTT
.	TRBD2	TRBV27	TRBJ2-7	CASSLASGTREQYF	TGTGCCAGCAGTTTGGCTAGCGGGACTCGGGAGCAGTACTTC
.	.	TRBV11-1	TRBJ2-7	CASSLPQDDEQYF	TGTGCCAGCAGCCTACCGCAAGATGACGAGCAGTACTTC
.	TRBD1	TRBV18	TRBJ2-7	CASSPRQGRRDEQYF	TGTGCCAGCTCACCCAGACAGGGGCGTCGCGACGAGCAGTACTTC
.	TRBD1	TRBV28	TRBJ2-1	CASSRTGTGPLGEQFF	TGTGCCAGCAGTAGAACCGGGACAGGGCCTTTGGGTGAGCAGTTCTTC
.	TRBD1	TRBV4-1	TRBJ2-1	CASSLGQGAPNEQFF	TGCGCCAGCAGCCTGGGACAGGGGGCGCCGAATGAGCAGTTCTTC
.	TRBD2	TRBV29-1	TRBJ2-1	CSVGRSGRGDEQFF	TGCAGCGTGGGGCGTAGCGGGAGGGGCGATGAGCAGTTCTTC
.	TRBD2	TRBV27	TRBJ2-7	CASGRLASYEQYF	TGTGCCAGCGGTAGACTAGCTTCCTACGAGCAGTACTTC
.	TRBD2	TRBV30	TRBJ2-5	CAGLREWQETQYF	TGTGCCGGCCTGCGGGAGTGGCAAGAGACCCAGTACTTC
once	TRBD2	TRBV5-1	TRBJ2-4	CASSPGAREDLAKNIQYF	TGCGCCAGCAGCCCCGGGGCTCGGGAGGATTTAGCCAAAAACATTCAGTACTTC
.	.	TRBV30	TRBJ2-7	CAWSVGQGTYEQYF	TGTGCCTGGAGTGTTGGGCAGGGAACCTACGAGCAGTACTTC
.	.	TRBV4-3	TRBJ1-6	CASSQEQGENSPLHF	TGCGCCAGCAGCCAAGAACAGGGAGAAAATTCACCCCTCCACTTT
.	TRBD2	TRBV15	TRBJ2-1	CATSRERTSGRAVEYNEQFF	TGTGCCACCAGCAGAGAACGGACTAGCGGGAGGGCCGTTGAATACAATGAGCAGTTCTTC
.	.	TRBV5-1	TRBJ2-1	CASSPLRGSMINEQFF	TGCGCCAGCAGCCCGCTCCGGGGGAGTATGATCAATGAGCAGTTCTTC
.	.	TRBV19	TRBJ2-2	CASSPLSGGELFF	TGTGCCAGTAGCCCCCTTAGCGGCGGGGAGCTGTTTTTT
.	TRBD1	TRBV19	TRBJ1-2	CASSILRQGAGYGYTF	TGTGCCAGTAGTATTTTACGACAGGGGGCAGGCTATGGCTACACCTTC
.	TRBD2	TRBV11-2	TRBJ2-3	CASSLGRAGDNTDTQYF	TGTGCCAGCAGCTTAGGAAGGGCGGGGGATAACACAGATACGCAGTATTTT
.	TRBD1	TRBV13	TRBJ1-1	CASSSGTGGVGVTEAFF	TGTGCCAGCAGCTCAGGGACAGGGGGCGTCGGGGTCACTGAAGCTTTCTTT